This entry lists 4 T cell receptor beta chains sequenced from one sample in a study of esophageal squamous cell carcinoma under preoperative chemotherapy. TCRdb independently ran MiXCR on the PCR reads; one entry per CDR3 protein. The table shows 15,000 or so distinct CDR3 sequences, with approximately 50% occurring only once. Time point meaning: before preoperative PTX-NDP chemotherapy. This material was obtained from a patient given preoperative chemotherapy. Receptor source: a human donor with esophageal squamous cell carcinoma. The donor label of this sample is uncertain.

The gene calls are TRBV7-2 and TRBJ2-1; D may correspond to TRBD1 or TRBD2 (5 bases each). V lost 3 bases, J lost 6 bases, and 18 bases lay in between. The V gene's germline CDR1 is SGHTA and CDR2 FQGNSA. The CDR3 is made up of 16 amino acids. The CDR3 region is CASSFAGTRGGNEQFF. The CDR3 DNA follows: TGTGCCAGCAGCTTCGCCGGGACCCGCGGCGGCAATGAGCAGTTCTTC.

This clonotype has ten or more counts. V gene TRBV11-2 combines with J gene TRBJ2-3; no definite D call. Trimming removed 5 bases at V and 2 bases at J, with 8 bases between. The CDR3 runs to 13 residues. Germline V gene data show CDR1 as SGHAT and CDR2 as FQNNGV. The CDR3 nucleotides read TGTGCCAGCAGCCCACGACCCACAGATACGCAGTATTTT. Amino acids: CASSPRPTDTQYF.

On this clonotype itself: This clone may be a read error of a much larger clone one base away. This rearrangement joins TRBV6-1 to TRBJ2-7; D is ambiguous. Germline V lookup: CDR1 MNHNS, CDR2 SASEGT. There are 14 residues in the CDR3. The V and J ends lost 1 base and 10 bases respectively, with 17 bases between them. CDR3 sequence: CASSEGLSLGTQYF. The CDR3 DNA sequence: TGTGCCAGCAGTGAAGGTTTGAGCCTCGGAACCCAGTACTTC.

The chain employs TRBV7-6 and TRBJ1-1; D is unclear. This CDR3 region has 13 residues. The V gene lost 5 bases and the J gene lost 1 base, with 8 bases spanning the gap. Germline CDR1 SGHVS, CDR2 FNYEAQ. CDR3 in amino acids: CASSPGGNTEAFF. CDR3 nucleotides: TGTGCCAGCAGCCCCGGTGGGAACACTGAAGCTTTCTTT.